Listed below are T cell receptor beta chains from one sample, sequenced in a study of blood T cell repertoires in COVID-19. The repertoire was sequenced with immunoSEQ multiplex PCR; TCRdb's copy has only in-frame clones and lacks some. The data show 80,000 to 100,000 clones, more than 70% seen once. The sequenced sample was peripheral blood. The receptors stem from a woman in her fifties or sixties in a cohort sampled during active or convalescent COVID-19. Each CDR3 is given with its conserved first and last residue. Fields, in order: CDR3 protein, CDR3 DNA, V gene, D gene, clone size, J gene. The D gene is left open where the match is weak. The size field is filled for only some rows; it gives once, few, many or a size class.

CDR3aa: CATSRGAGGGDTDTQYF; CDR3nt: TGTGCCACCAGCAGAGGAGCCGGCGGGGGGGACACAGATACGCAGTATTTT; v_gene: TRBV15; d_gene: TRBD2; abundance: once; j_gene: TRBJ2-3
CDR3aa: CASRTGWQETQYF; CDR3nt: TGTGCCAGCAGAACAGGATGGCAAGAGACCCAGTACTTC; v_gene: TRBV6-4; d_gene: NA; abundance: NA; j_gene: TRBJ2-5
CDR3aa: CASSPPTQAFPLLGGYTF; CDR3nt: TGTGCCAGCAGCCCCCCGACGCAGGCCTTTCCCCTACTTGGAGGCTACACCTTC; v_gene: TRBV7-9; d_gene: NA; abundance: NA; j_gene: TRBJ1-2
CDR3aa: CASSPNRGHSPLHF; CDR3nt: TGTGCCAGCAGCCCAAACAGGGGGCACTCACCCCTCCACTTT; v_gene: TRBV28; d_gene: TRBD1; abundance: NA; j_gene: TRBJ1-6
CDR3aa: CASSLSLDRSYSGNTIYF; CDR3nt: TGTGCCAGCAGTTTATCTCTTGACAGGTCATACTCTGGAAACACCATATATTTT; v_gene: TRBV27; d_gene: NA; abundance: NA; j_gene: TRBJ1-3
CDR3aa: CASSQGGSSYNEQFF; CDR3nt: TGTGCCAGCAGCCAAGGCGGAAGCTCCTACAATGAGCAGTTCTTC; v_gene: TRBV3-1/TRBV3-2; d_gene: NA; abundance: NA; j_gene: TRBJ2-1
CDR3aa: CASSLDEGNTIYF; CDR3nt: TGTGCCAGCAGCCTCGATGAGGGAAACACCATATATTTT; v_gene: TRBV3-1/TRBV3-2; d_gene: NA; abundance: NA; j_gene: TRBJ1-3
CDR3aa: CASSPQDRAAEKLFF; CDR3nt: TGTGCCAGCTCACCACAGGACAGGGCAGCTGAAAAACTGTTTTTT; v_gene: TRBV18; d_gene: TRBD1; abundance: NA; j_gene: TRBJ1-4
CDR3aa: CASRTMYSANTEAFF; CDR3nt: TGTGCCAGCAGAACTATGTACTCGGCGAACACTGAAGCTTTCTTT; v_gene: TRBV28; d_gene: NA; abundance: NA; j_gene: TRBJ1-1
CDR3aa: CASSLGGGPRDNNEKLFF; CDR3nt: TGCGCCAGCAGCTTGGGGGGGGGACCCCGGGACAATAATGAAAAACTGTTTTTT; v_gene: TRBV5-1; d_gene: NA; abundance: NA; j_gene: TRBJ1-4
CDR3aa: CASSPVRDRGAYEQYF; CDR3nt: TGTGCCAGCAGCCCAGTCCGGGACAGGGGAGCGTACGAGCAGTACTTC; v_gene: TRBV3-1/TRBV3-2; d_gene: TRBD1; abundance: NA; j_gene: TRBJ2-7
CDR3aa: CASSQPGVIDIQYF; CDR3nt: TGTGCCAGCAGCCAACCAGGGGTAATCGACATTCAGTACTTC; v_gene: TRBV4-2; d_gene: NA; abundance: NA; j_gene: TRBJ2-4
CDR3aa: CASSLPNTDTQYF; CDR3nt: TGTGCCAGCAGCTTGCCTAACACAGATACGCAGTATTTT; v_gene: TRBV5-5; d_gene: NA; abundance: NA; j_gene: TRBJ2-3
CDR3aa: CASSVRSGGFETQYF; CDR3nt: TGTGCCAGCAGCGTAAGGAGCGGGGGGTTTGAGACCCAGTACTTC; v_gene: TRBV9; d_gene: TRBD2; abundance: NA; j_gene: TRBJ2-5
CDR3aa: CASSETGGPYNEQFF; CDR3nt: TGCGCCAGCAGCGAAACAGGGGGCCCCTACAATGAGCAGTTCTTC; v_gene: TRBV5-1; d_gene: TRBD1; abundance: NA; j_gene: TRBJ2-1
CDR3aa: CASSQSDRLDQPQHF; CDR3nt: TGTGCCAGCAGCCAATCCGACAGGCTGGATCAGCCCCAGCATTTT; v_gene: TRBV3-1/TRBV3-2; d_gene: NA; abundance: NA; j_gene: TRBJ1-5
CDR3aa: CASSESRAGGANQPQHF; CDR3nt: TGCGCCAGCAGTGAGTCTCGGGCAGGGGGAGCCAATCAGCCCCAGCATTTT; v_gene: TRBV10-2; d_gene: TRBD1; abundance: once; j_gene: TRBJ1-5